The 5 T cell receptor beta chains below come from one sample, sequenced in a study of blood T cell repertoires in COVID-19. Only in-frame clones appear in the TCRdb table, and some are missing; sequencing was by immunoSEQ multiplex PCR. This repertoire shows 170,000 or so clones, around 86% found once; its top ten account for about 3%. The sequencing sample was made of peripheral blood. These receptors all come from a man in his forties with active or convalescent COVID-19.

The chain has TRBV19 and TRBJ1-1; 7 nucleotides agree with TRBD1. After removal of 3 bases from V and 2 bases from J, the junction contained 6 bases not matched to a gene. The V gene's germline CDR1 is LNHDA and CDR2 SQIVND (reference sequence). The CDR3 spans 15 residues. CDR3 protein: CASSMGTAFNTEAFF. The CDR3 DNA reads as TGTGCCAGTAGTATGGGGACAGCTTTTAACACTGAAGCTTTCTTT. Using reference TRBV19 and TRBJ1-1 for the parts outside the CDR3, the full variable domain is DGGITQSPKYLFRKEGQNVTLSCEQNLNHDAMYWYRQDPGQGLRLIYYSQIVNDFQKGDIAEGYSVSREKKESFPLTVTSAQKNPTAFYLCASSMGTAFNTEAFFGQGTRLTVV.

This rearrangement joins TRBV27 to TRBJ2-7, with D possibly TRBD1 on 6 matching bases. Germline CDR1 and CDR2: MNHEY and SMNVEV (reference sequence). The CDR3 loop spans 12 amino acids. Deletions cut 8 bases from V and 3 bases from J, with 11 bases between. CDR3 nucleotide sequence: TGTGCCAGCGGGCGGACAGTCTACGAGCAGTACTTC. This translates into CASGRTVYEQYF.

V gene TRBV5-8 combines with J gene TRBJ2-1; a possible D gene is TRBD1 (6 bases). The length of the CDR3 is 14 residues. V lost 7 bases and J lost 6, with 17 bases in between. Germline loops: CDR1 SGHTS, CDR2 YDEGEE. This CDR3 is CASYANRVANEQFF. In DNA, the CDR3 is TGTGCCAGCTACGCCAACAGGGTGGCCAATGAGCAGTTCTTC.

The CDR3 region has the DNA TGTGCCAGCAGCTCAACCCGCGCACCCTCTAACTATGGCTACACCTTC. Its protein product is CASSSTRAPSNYGYTF. The chain uses TRBV27 and TRBJ1-2; no reliable D call. Germline V lookup: CDR1 MNHEY, CDR2 SMNVEV (reference sequence). V lost 6 bases to trimming and J lost 0 bases, with 17 bases between them. The CDR3 has 16 amino acids.

V is TRBV4-1 and J is TRBJ1-1; no clear D gene. The CDR3 totals 15 residues. Deletions cut 0 bases from V and 4 bases from J, with 12 bases between. Looked up from germline, CDR1 is MGHRA and CDR2 is YSYEKL. The CDR3 reads CASSQEVTAGTEAFF. CDR3 in DNA: TGCGCCAGCAGCCAAGAGGTCACCGCCGGCACTGAAGCTTTCTTT.